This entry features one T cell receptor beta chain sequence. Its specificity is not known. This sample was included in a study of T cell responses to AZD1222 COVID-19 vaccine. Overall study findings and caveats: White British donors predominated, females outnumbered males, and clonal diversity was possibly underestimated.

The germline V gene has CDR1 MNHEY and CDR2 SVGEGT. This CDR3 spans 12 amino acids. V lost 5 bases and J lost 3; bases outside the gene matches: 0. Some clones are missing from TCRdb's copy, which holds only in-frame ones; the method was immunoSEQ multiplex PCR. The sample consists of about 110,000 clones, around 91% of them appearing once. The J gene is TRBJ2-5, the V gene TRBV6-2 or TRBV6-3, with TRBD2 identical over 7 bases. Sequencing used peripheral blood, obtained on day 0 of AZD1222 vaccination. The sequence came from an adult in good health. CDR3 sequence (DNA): TGTGCCAGCAGTAGCGGGAAAGAGACCCAGTACTTC. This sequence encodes CASSSGKETQYF.